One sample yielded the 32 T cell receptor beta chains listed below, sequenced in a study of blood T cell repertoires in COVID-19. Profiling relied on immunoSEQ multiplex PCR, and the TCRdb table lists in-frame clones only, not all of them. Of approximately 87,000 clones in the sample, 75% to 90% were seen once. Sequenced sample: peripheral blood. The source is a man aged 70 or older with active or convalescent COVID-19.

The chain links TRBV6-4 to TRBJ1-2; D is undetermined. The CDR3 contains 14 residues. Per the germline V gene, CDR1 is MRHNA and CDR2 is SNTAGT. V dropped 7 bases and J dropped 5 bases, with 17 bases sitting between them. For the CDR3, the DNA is TGTGCCAGCACCGGCGGAGTGCGGCGGTATGGCTACACCTTC. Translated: CASTGGVRRYGYTF.

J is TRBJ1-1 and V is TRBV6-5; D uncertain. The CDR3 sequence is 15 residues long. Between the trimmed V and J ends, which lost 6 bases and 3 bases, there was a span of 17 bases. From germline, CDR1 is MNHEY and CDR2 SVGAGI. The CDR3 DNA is TGTGCCAGCAGCCGACGGGGAAACACCGACACTGAAGCTTTCTTT. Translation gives CASSRRGNTDTEAFF.

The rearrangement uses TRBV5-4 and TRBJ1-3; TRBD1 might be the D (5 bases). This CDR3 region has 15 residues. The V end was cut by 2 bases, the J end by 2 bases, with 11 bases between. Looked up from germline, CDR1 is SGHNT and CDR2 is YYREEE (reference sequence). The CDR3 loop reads CASSLGRAAGNTIYF. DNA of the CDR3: TGTGCCAGCAGCTTAGGCAGGGCCGCTGGAAACACCATATATTTT.

CDR3 coding DNA: TGTGCCAGCAGGATGACAGGCGAAGAGACCCAGTACTTC. Protein product: CASRMTGEETQYF. The V gene is TRBV28, the J gene TRBJ2-5, with D possibly TRBD1 on 6 matching bases. The ends were cut back, 6 bases at V and 3 bases at J, with 11 bases in the middle. CDR3 length: 13 residues. CDR1 MDHEN and CDR2 SYDVKM come from the germline V gene.

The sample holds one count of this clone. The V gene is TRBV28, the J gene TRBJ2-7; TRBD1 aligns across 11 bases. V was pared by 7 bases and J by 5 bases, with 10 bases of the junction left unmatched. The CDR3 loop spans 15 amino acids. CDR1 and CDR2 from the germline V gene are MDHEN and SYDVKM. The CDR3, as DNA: TGTGCCAGCAACCTCGCGGGGACAGGGGGGCACGAGCAGTACTTC. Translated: CASNLAGTGGHEQYF.

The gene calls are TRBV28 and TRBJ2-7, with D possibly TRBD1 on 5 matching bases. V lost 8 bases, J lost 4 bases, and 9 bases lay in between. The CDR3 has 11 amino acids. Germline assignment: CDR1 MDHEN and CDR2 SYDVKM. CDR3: CASGQGYEQYF. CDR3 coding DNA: TGTGCCAGCGGGCAGGGTTACGAGCAGTACTTC.

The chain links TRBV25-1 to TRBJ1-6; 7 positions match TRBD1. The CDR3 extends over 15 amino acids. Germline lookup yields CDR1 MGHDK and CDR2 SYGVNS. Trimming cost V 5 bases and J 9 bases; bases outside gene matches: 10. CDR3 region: CASSLNRGISSPLHF. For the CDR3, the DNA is TGTGCCAGCAGTCTTAACAGGGGAATAAGTTCACCCCTCCACTTT.

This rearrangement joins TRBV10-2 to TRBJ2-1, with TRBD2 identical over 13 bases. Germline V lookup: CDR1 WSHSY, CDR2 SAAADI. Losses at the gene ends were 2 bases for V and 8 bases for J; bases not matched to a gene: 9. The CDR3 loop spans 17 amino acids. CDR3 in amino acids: CASSEGLAGVRRHEQFF. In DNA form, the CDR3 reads TGCGCCAGCAGTGAGGGACTAGCGGGAGTCCGGAGGCATGAGCAGTTCTTC.

CDR3 bases: TGCGCCAGCAGCCCCCAGGGAGGAGACTACGAGCAGTACTTC. It encodes CASSPQGGDYEQYF. The chain joins TRBV5-1 to TRBJ2-7; D perhaps matches TRBD2 (6 bases). The V gene's germline CDR1 is SGHRS and CDR2 YFSETQ. The CDR3 runs to 14 residues. Trimming cost V 4 bases and J 3 bases, with 14 bases left between them.

The chain's CDR3 is CASSESTGRVNTIYF. Here the CDR3 DNA reads TGCGCCAGCAGTGAGTCGACAGGCAGGGTGAACACCATATATTTT. The gene calls are TRBV10-2 and TRBJ1-3; D is possibly TRBD1 (6 bases). Trimming stripped 0 bases from V and 7 bases from J, with 13 bases between. This CDR3 has 15 residues. Germline CDR1 and CDR2: WSHSY and SAAADI.

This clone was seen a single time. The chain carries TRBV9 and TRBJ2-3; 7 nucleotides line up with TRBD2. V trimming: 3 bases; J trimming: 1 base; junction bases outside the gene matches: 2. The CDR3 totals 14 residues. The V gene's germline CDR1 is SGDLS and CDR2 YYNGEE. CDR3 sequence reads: CASSATSRTDTQYF. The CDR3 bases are TGTGCCAGCAGCGCGACTAGCCGCACAGATACGCAGTATTTT.

This CDR3 reads CSVERGASSYNEQFF. Here the CDR3 DNA reads TGCAGCGTTGAACGAGGAGCGAGCTCCTACAATGAGCAGTTCTTC. V is TRBV29-1 and J is TRBJ2-1; D not certain. Germline lookup yields CDR1 SQVTM and CDR2 ANQGSEA. V lost 2 bases to trimming and J lost 0 bases, with 11 bases between them. The length of the CDR3 is 15 residues.

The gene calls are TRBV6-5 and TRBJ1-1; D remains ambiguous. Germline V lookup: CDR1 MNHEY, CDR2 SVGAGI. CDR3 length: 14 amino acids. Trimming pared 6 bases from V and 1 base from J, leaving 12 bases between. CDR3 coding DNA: TGTGCCAGCAGGGTCCGGGGTAAGAACACTGAAGCTTTCTTT. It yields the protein CASRVRGKNTEAFF.

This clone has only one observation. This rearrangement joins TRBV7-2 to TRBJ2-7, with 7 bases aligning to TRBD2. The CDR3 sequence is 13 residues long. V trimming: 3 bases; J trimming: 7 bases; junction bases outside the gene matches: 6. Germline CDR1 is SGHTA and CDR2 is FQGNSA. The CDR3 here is CASSFPSGLEQYF. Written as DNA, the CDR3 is TGTGCCAGCAGCTTTCCTAGCGGCCTGGAGCAGTACTTC.

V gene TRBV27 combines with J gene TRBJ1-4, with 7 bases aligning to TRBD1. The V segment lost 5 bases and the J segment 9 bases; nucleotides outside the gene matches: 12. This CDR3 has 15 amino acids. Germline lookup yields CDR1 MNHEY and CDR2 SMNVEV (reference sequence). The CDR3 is CASSPPQGTGQKLFF. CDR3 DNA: TGTGCCAGCAGTCCCCCACAGGGGACGGGTCAAAAACTGTTTTTT.

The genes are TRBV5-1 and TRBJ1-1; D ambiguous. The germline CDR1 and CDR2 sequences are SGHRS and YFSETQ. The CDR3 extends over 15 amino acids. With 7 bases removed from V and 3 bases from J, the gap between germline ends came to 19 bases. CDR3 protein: CASRGREGIDTEAFF. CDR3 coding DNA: TGCGCCAGCCGTGGCCGTGAGGGAATTGACACTGAAGCTTTCTTT.

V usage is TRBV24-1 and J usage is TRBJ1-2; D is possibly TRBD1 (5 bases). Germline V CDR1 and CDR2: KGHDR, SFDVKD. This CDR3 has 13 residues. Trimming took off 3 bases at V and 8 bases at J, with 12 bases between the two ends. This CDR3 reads CATSDGGMAGYTF. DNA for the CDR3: TGTGCCACCAGTGATGGGGGGATGGCGGGCTACACCTTC.

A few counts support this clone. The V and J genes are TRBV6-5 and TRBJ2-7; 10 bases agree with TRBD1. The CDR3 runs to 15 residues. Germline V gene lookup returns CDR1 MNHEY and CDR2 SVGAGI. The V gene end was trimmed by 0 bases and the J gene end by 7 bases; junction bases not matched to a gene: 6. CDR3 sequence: CASSYSTGGSFEQYF. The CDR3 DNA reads TGTGCCAGCAGTTACTCGACAGGGGGCTCGTTTGAGCAGTACTTC.

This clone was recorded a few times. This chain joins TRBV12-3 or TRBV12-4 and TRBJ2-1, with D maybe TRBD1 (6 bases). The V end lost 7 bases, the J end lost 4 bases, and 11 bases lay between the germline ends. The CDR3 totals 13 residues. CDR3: CASIRQAYNEQFF. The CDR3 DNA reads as TGTGCCAGCATCCGACAGGCATACAATGAGCAGTTCTTC.

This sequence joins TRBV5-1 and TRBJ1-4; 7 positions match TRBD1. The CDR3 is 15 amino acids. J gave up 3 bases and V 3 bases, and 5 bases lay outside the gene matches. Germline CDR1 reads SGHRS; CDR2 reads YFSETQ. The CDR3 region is CASSSSGTANEKLFF. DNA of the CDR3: TGCGCCAGCAGCTCCTCCGGGACAGCTAATGAAAAACTGTTTTTT.

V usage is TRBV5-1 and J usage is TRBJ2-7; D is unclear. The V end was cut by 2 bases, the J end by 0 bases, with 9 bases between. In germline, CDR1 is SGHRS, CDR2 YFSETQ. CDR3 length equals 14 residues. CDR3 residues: CASSFELPSYEQYF. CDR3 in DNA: TGCGCCAGCAGCTTCGAGCTACCCTCCTACGAGCAGTACTTC.

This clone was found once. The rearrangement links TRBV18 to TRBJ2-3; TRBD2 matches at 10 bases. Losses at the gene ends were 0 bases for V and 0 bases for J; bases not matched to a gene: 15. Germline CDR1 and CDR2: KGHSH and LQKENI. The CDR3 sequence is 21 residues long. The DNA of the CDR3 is TGTGCCAGCTCACCACCGAGGGCTAGCGGGAGAGAGGGGGCTAGCACAGATACGCAGTATTTT. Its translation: CASSPPRASGREGASTDTQYF.

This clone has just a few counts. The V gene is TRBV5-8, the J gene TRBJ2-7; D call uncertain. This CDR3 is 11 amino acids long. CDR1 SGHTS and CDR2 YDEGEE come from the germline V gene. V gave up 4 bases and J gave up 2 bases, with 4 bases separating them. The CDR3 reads CASSVTYEQYF. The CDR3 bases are TGTGCCAGCAGCGTTACCTACGAGCAGTACTTC. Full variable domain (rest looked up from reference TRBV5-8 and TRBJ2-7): EAGVTQSPTHLIKTRGQQATLRCSPISGHTSVYWYQQALGLGLQFLLWYDEGEERNRGNFPPRFSGRQFPNYSSELNVNALELEDSALYLCASSVTYEQYFGPGTRLTVT.

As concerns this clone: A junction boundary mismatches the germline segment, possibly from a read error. The CDR3 bases are TGTGCCAGCAGCTTAGTTAGCAGAGATACGCAGTATTTT. The encoded protein is CASSLVSRDTQYF. The chain links TRBV7-9 to TRBJ2-3; D gene uncertain. The germline V gene encodes CDR1 SEHNR and CDR2 FQNEAQ (reference sequence). The CDR3 extends over 13 amino acids.

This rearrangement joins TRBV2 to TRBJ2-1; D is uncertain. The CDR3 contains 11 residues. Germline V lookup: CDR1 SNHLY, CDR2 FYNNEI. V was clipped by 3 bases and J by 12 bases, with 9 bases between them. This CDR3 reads CASSDLLRQFF. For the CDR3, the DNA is TGTGCCAGCAGTGACCTCCTCAGGCAGTTCTTC.

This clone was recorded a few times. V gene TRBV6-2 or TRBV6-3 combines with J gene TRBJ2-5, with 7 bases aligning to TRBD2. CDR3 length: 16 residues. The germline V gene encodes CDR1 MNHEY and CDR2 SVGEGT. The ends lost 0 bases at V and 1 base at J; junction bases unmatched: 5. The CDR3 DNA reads TGTGCCAGCAGTTACTCGGTATCTAGCGGCCAAGAGACCCAGTACTTC. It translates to CASSYSVSSGQETQYF.

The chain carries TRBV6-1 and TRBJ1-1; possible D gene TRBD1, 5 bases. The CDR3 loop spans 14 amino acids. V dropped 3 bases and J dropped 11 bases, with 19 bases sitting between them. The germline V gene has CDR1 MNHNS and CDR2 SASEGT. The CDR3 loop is CASSDQGRAPWAFF. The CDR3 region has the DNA TGTGCCAGCAGTGACCAGGGCCGAGCACCCTGGGCTTTCTTT.

The CDR3: CAWSPFLRETQYF. CDR3 bases: TGTGCCTGGAGCCCTTTCCTCCGAGAGACCCAGTACTTC. This chain links TRBV30 with TRBJ2-5; D remains ambiguous. Germline V CDR1 and CDR2: GTSNPN, SVGIG (reference sequence). The CDR3 covers 13 residues. The V and J ends lost 3 bases and 4 bases respectively, with 12 bases between them.

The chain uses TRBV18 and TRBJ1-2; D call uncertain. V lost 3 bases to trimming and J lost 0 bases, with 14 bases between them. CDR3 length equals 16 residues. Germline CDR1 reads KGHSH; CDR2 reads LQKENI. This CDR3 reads CASSPRSSGSNYGYTF. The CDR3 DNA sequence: TGTGCCAGCTCACCCCGCTCGTCGGGATCTAACTATGGCTACACCTTC.

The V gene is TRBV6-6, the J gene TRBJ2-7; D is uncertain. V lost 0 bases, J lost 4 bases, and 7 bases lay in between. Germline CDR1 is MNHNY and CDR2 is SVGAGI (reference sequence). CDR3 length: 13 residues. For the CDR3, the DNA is TGTGCCAGCAGTTACTCTCTTATGTACGAGCAGTACTTC. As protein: CASSYSLMYEQYF.

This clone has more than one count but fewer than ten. DNA for the CDR3: TGTGCCAGCAGGAAGCGGGAGATGGTCGGGGAGCTGTTTTTT. This sequence encodes CASRKREMVGELFF. This rearrangement joins TRBV27 to TRBJ2-2; TRBD2 matches 8 bases. This CDR3 has 14 amino acids. Trimming at V came to 6 bases and at J to 7 bases, leaving 7 bases not matched to a gene. Germline CDR1 is MNHEY and CDR2 is SMNVEV (reference sequence).

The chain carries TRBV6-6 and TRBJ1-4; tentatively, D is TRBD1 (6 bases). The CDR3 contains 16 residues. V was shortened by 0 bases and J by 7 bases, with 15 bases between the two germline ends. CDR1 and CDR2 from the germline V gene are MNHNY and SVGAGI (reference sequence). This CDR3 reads CASSYSGPGAGEKLFF. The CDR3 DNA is TGTGCCAGCAGTTACTCTGGTCCAGGGGCGGGTGAAAAACTGTTTTTT.